This TCR beta chain came from a study of OX40 agonist ivuxolimab in advanced cancers. For the study at large: In three patients, partial responses were observed, one with hepatocellular carcinoma and two with cutaneous melanoma.

This CDR3 has 13 residues. Germline V gives CDR1 SGHAT, CDR2 FQNNGV. V lost 5 bases and J lost 2, with 8 bases in between. Repertoires were generated with immunoSEQ multiplex PCR, while TCRdb's copy carries only in-frame clones and drops some. There are some 10,000 clones in the sample; more than 60% occur only once, and approximately 28% lies in the top ten. Patients had blood sampled at baseline and again on cycle 4 day 1 and cycle 7 day 1. This chain connects TRBV11-2 to TRBJ2-3; TRBD1 or TRBD2 may be the D gene (6 bases each). The sequence came from an adult with an advanced solid tumor such as melanoma, head and neck, liver or kidney cancer. The material sequenced was CD4+ or CD8+ T cells sorted from blood, taken in a trial of the OX40 agonist ivuxolimab. The CDR3 DNA reads TGTGCCAGCAGCCGGGGGCACACAGATACGCAGTATTTT. Translated, it gives CASSRGHTDTQYF.